Following are 3 T cell receptor beta chains from one sample sequenced in a study of blood T cell repertoires in COVID-19. Assay: immunoSEQ multiplex PCR; the TCRdb copy retains only in-frame clones and omits some. The sample records 200,000 to 250,000 clones, approximately 87% being singletons. Sequencing was carried out using peripheral blood. The receptors were gathered from a man aged 55-75 years with acute or convalescent COVID-19.

The chain recombines TRBV10-3 with TRBJ2-1, with a tentative D call TRBD2 (6 bases). The CDR3 spans 15 residues. The germline gives CDR1 ENHRY, CDR2 SYGVKD. The ends were cut back, 4 bases at V and 2 bases at J, with 12 bases in the middle. The CDR3 coding sequence is TGTGCCATCAGTGCCTTAAGCGGGCCCTACAATGAGCAGTTCTTC. Amino acid sequence: CAISALSGPYNEQFF.

This clone has only one observation. The chain recombines TRBV28 with TRBJ1-5, with D tentatively TRBD1 (5 bases). This CDR3 comprises 15 residues. V lost 6 bases and J 7 bases, leaving 19 bases between the germline ends. CDR1 is MDHEN, CDR2 SYDVKM, per germline. CDR3 sequence reads: CASSPGGGRGQPQHF. CDR3 sequence (DNA): TGTGCCAGCAGCCCCGGGGGAGGGAGGGGACAGCCCCAGCATTTT. Variable domain in full (rest from reference TRBV28 and TRBJ1-5): DVKVTQSSRYLVKRTGEKVFLECVQDMDHENMFWYRQDPGLGLRLIYFSYDVKMKEKGDIPEGYSVSREKKERFSLILESASTNQTSMYLCASSPGGGRGQPQHFGDGTRLSIL.

This clone was detected a few times. V and J are TRBV7-9 and TRBJ1-3, with D possibly being TRBD1 (6 bases). Germline V gene lookup returns CDR1 SEHNR and CDR2 FQNEAQ (reference sequence). The CDR3 extends over 13 amino acids. The V end lost 5 bases, the J end lost 3 bases, and 8 bases lay between the germline ends. CDR3 nucleotides: TGTGCCAGCAGCCAGGACAGTGGAAACACCATATATTTT. Translation gives CASSQDSGNTIYF.